The 2 T cell receptor gamma chains below were found in one sample sequenced in a study of γδ T cells in repeated Plasmodium falciparum infection. Gammadelta T cells were flow-sorted from PBMC into Vgamma9/Vdelta2+ and Vdelta2-negative populations for bulk analysis. TCRdb ran CATT on the multiplex PCR reads. Among 11,000 to 15,000 gamma-chain clones listed, more than 1.5% were seen once. Material: gamma-delta T cells from blood. The receptors here all came from a pool of human donors (malaria-infected and uninfected, not separated).

This clone was recorded at least ten times. TCRdb's listed protein matches a much larger clone and diverges from this DNA's translation at residue 8, likely through a read error; the protein shown comes from the DNA. The chain joins TRGV9 to TRGJ1 or TRGJ2. CDR1 and CDR2 (germline): GITISATS, ISYDGTV (reference sequence). The CDR3 runs 16 residues. After removal of 3 bases from V and 2 bases from J, the junction contained 13 bases not matched to a gene. The CDR3 nucleotides read TGTGCCTTGTGGGAGAAGGAAGCCTTCGATTATTATAAGAAACTCTTT. Translation: CALWEKEAFDYYKKLF.

Regarding this clone: A far bigger clonotype differs at one base, so this is likely a read error. Distinct nucleotide sequences in the sample also encode this CDR3. TRGV4 is the V gene, and the J gene was not called. Germline V gene data show CDR1 as EGSTGY and CDR2 as YDSYTSSV. There are 13 residues in the CDR3. CDR3 sequence reads: CATWDGGNYKKLF. DNA for the CDR3: TGTGCCACCTGGGATGGCGGGAATTATAAGAAACTCTTC.